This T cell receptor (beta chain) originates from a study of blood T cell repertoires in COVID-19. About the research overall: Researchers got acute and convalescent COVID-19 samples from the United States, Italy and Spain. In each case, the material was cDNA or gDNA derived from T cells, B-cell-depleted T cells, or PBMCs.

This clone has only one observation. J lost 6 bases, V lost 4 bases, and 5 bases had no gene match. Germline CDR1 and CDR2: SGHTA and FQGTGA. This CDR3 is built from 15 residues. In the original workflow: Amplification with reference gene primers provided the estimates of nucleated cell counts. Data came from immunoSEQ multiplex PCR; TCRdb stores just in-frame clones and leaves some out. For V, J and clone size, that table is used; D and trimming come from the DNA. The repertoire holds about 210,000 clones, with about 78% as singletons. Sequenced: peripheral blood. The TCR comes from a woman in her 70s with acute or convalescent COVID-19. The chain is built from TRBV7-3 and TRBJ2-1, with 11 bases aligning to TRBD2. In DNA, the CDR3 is TGTGCCAGCAGCTCTAGCGGGGGGCCTTTCAATGAGCAGTTCTTC. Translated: CASSSSGGPFNEQFF. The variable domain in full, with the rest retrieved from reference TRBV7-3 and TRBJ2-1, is GAGVSQTPSNKVTEKGKYVELRCDPISGHTALYWYRQSLGQGPEFLIYFQGTGAADDSGLPNDRFFAVRPEGSVSTLKIQRTERGDSAVYLCASSSSGGPFNEQFFGPGTRLTVL.